Sequencing of this T cell receptor (beta chain) was carried out in a study of blood T cell repertoires in COVID-19. On the study more broadly: The study drew acute and convalescent COVID-19 samples from the United States, Italy and Spain.

Deletions cut 7 bases from V and 2 bases from J, with 15 bases between. Germline V gives CDR1 WNHNN, CDR2 SYGVQD (reference sequence). This CDR3 contains 15 residues. The protocol was immunoSEQ multiplex PCR, while the TCRdb copy is restricted to in-frame clones and leaves out a portion. The sample holds 470,000 or so clones, 70% to 90% seen once. The chain couples TRBV10-1 to TRBJ1-5; maybe TRBD1 (5 bases). Sample: PBMCs or T cells enriched from blood (not recorded which). The sequence came from a young woman with acute COVID-19. CDR3 sequence reads: CASNQQELCNQPQHF. The CDR3, as DNA: TGCGCCAGCAACCAACAGGAATTGTGCAATCAGCCCCAGCATTTT.